Following are 20 T cell receptor beta chains from one sample sequenced in a study of graft-versus-host responses after intestinal transplantation. Generated by immunoSEQ multiplex PCR, the TCRdb table keeps only in-frame clones and is missing some. The sample shows about 86,000 clones, approximately 90% of them seen only once. Their antigen targets remain unknown. Here the sequenced sample was unstimulated CD4+ T cells sorted from spleen or lymph node cells, taken before transplant. The receptors were gathered from a human donor who was the organ donor for an intestinal transplant.

DNA for the CDR3: TGCGCCAGCAGCCAAGCCGCGACTGCGTTATATGGCTACACCTTC. The encoded protein is CASSQAATALYGYTF. The gene calls are TRBV4-1 and TRBJ1-2; no clear D gene. V lost 1 base, J lost 5 bases, and 14 bases lay in between. The CDR3 consists of 15 residues. Germline V gives CDR1 MGHRA, CDR2 YSYEKL.

The rearrangement links TRBV19 to TRBJ2-3; D ambiguous. The CDR3 has 13 residues. V was pared by 3 bases and J by 4 bases, with 8 bases between. CDR1 and CDR2 from the germline V gene are LNHDA and SQIVND (reference sequence). CDR3 loop: CASSIERSDTQYF. CDR3 coding DNA: TGTGCCAGTAGTATCGAACGGTCAGATACGCAGTATTTT.

The chain uses TRBV2 and TRBJ2-5, with D possibly being TRBD1 (6 bases). The DNA end favors TRBJ2-7, so the J call may be wrong. Looked up from germline, CDR1 is SNHLY and CDR2 is FYNNEI. CDR3 length: 15 residues. CDR3 DNA: TGTGCCAGCAGCGTAAGACAGGTCAGCTCCTACGAGCAGTACTTC. Its protein is CASSVRQVSSYEQYF.

The rearrangement joins TRBV4-3 to TRBJ2-3; 8 bases line up with TRBD2. CDR1 and CDR2 (germline): LGHNA, YSLEER. This CDR3 has 18 residues. V trimming: 2 bases; J trimming: 4 bases; junction bases outside the gene matches: 14. CDR3 nucleotide sequence: TGCGCCAGCAGCCAACGTTCTCAACGAGCGGGAGTAGCAGATACGCAGTATTTT. Its translation is CASSQRSQRAGVADTQYF.

The J gene is TRBJ1-1, the V gene TRBV5-1, with 8 bases lining up with TRBD1. CDR3 length equals 14 residues. Germline V lookup: CDR1 SGHRS, CDR2 YFSETQ. Trimming removed 4 bases from V and 4 bases from J; junction bases left unmatched: 6. This CDR3 is CASSGGQGGTEAFF. In DNA, the CDR3 is TGCGCCAGCAGCGGAGGACAGGGCGGCACTGAAGCTTTCTTT.

This clone has a single count. This chain connects TRBV4-3 to TRBJ1-6; D unclear. CDR3 length equals 15 residues. Germline-derived CDR1 and CDR2 are LGHNA and YSLEER. The V end lost 0 bases, the J end lost 8 bases, and 11 bases lay between the germline ends. CDR3 sequence: CASSQDGMLYSPLHF. CDR3 DNA sequence: TGCGCCAGCAGCCAAGACGGGATGCTATATTCACCCCTCCACTTT.

The chain combines TRBV7-3 with TRBJ2-3, with TRBD2 as a possible D gene (7 bases). CDR3 length: 15 residues. Germline CDR1 and CDR2: SGHTA and FQGTGA. V was shortened by 5 bases and J by 2 bases, with 14 bases between the two germline ends. CDR3 nucleotides: TGTGCCAGCAGCCTCTTGGGGGGGGCCACAGATACGCAGTATTTT. It specifies CASSLLGGATDTQYF.

This chain joins TRBV5-1 and TRBJ1-1; D is undetermined. Between the trimmed V and J ends, which lost 5 bases and 0 bases, there was a span of 14 bases. Germline V gene data show CDR1 as SGHRS and CDR2 as YFSETQ. This CDR3 has 15 amino acids. CDR3 DNA sequence: TGCGCCAGCAGAGTGAGGGTAACAATGAACACTGAAGCTTTCTTT. Its protein product is CASRVRVTMNTEAFF.

The V gene is TRBV2, the J gene TRBJ1-1; the D gene is possibly TRBD1 (5 bases). CDR3 length equals 15 residues. Per the germline V gene, CDR1 is SNHLY and CDR2 is FYNNEI. V shed 6 bases and J shed 1 base, with 15 bases lying between them. The CDR3 reads CASSSDLRGNTEAFF. The CDR3 nucleotides are TGTGCCAGCAGCTCAGATCTAAGGGGGAACACTGAAGCTTTCTTT.

V usage is TRBV6-1 and J usage is TRBJ2-2, with 8 bases matching TRBD1. The CDR3 is 14 amino acids. J lost 2 bases, V lost 6 bases, and 2 bases had no gene match. Germline CDR1 MNHNS, CDR2 SASEGT. The CDR3 here is CASRSGGNTGELFF. The CDR3 bases are TGTGCCAGCAGGTCAGGGGGCAACACCGGGGAGCTGTTTTTT.

The chain combines TRBV5-6 with TRBJ1-1, with D hard to call. Germline lookup yields CDR1 SGHDT and CDR2 YYEEEE. Trimming removed 1 base at V and 2 bases at J, with 12 bases between. This CDR3 is built from 15 residues. The CDR3 sequence is CASSLISSTNTEAFF. CDR3 DNA: TGTGCCAGCAGCTTGATTTCGAGTACCAACACTGAAGCTTTCTTT.

This chain links TRBV2 with TRBJ1-1, with TRBD1 as a possible D gene (5 bases). The CDR3 spans 11 residues. Trimming removed 6 bases from V and 8 bases from J, with 10 bases in between. Germline V gene sequence: CDR1 SNHLY, CDR2 FYNNEI. Here the CDR3 reads CASRSNREAFF. CDR3 nucleotide sequence: TGTGCCAGCAGATCGAACAGGGAAGCTTTCTTT.

The chain joins TRBV18 to TRBJ1-1; TRBD1 aligns across 9 bases. From germline, CDR1 is KGHSH and CDR2 LQKENI. Trimming cost V 3 bases and J 5 bases; bases outside gene matches: 10. This CDR3 has 16 amino acids. The CDR3: CASSPPVRTGVTEAFF. In DNA form, the CDR3 reads TGTGCCAGCTCACCTCCTGTGAGGACAGGGGTTACTGAAGCTTTCTTT.

This chain links TRBV5-1 with TRBJ2-7; maybe TRBD2 (6 bases). Germline lookup yields CDR1 SGHRS and CDR2 YFSETQ. Trimming removed 0 bases at V and 0 bases at J, with 13 bases between. The CDR3 sequence is 16 residues long. Here the CDR3 DNA reads TGCGCCAGCAGCTTGGAGGCGGGGAGCCGCTCCTACGAGCAGTACTTC. Translating gives CASSLEAGSRSYEQYF.

The gene calls are TRBV6-5 and TRBJ1-5, with 8 bases identical to TRBD1. The CDR3 length is 15 residues. Germline V lookup: CDR1 MNHEY, CDR2 SVGAGI. Germline trimming cut 7 bases from V and 2 bases from J; bases unmatched to any gene: 7. The CDR3 bases are TGTGCCAGCACCGCCGACAGGGGAGGCAATCAGCCCCAGCATTTT. Protein product: CASTADRGGNQPQHF.

The chain links TRBV5-1 to TRBJ2-7; the match to TRBD1 covers 8 bases. This CDR3 spans 13 amino acids. The V segment lost 6 bases and the J segment 6 bases; nucleotides outside the gene matches: 8. CDR1 and CDR2 from the germline V gene are SGHRS and YFSETQ. CDR3 sequence: CASTQTGAGEQYF. CDR3 in DNA: TGCGCCAGCACCCAGACAGGGGCAGGCGAGCAGTACTTC.

The V gene is TRBV7-9, the J gene TRBJ1-2; D remains unclear. The CDR3 contains 15 residues. Trimming took 3 bases from V and 1 from J, leaving 12 bases between them. CDR1 is SEHNR and CDR2 is FQNEAQ in the germline V gene (reference sequence). CDR3 amino acids: CASSFGPSFNYGYTF. For the CDR3, the DNA is TGTGCCAGCAGCTTTGGGCCTAGCTTTAACTATGGCTACACCTTC. Combining the CDR3 with reference TRBV7-9 and TRBJ1-2 gives the whole variable domain DTGVSQNPRHKITKRGQNVTFRCDPISEHNRLYWYRQTLGQGPEFLTYFQNEAQLEKSRLLSDRFSAERPKGSFSTLEIQRTEQGDSAMYLCASSFGPSFNYGYTFGSGTRLTVV.

This sequence joins TRBV7-2 and TRBJ2-1; tentative D call: TRBD2 (5 bases). V was cut by 1 base and J by 5 bases, with 18 bases left in between. This CDR3 spans 17 amino acids. The germline CDR1 and CDR2 sequences are SGHTA and FQGNSA. The CDR3 spells CASSLGAWRLGDNEQFF. The CDR3 DNA is TGTGCCAGCAGCTTAGGGGCCTGGAGGCTCGGGGACAATGAGCAGTTCTTC.

The chain carries TRBV9 and TRBJ2-3; D is undetermined. Trimming removed 4 bases at V and 0 bases at J, with 15 bases between. This CDR3 comprises 16 residues. The germline CDR1 and CDR2 sequences are SGDLS and YYNGEE. The DNA of the CDR3 is TGTGCCAGCAGCCCCTTAGTCCGAGGTAGCACAGATACGCAGTATTTT. Amino acid sequence: CASSPLVRGSTDTQYF. Combining the CDR3 with reference TRBV9 and TRBJ2-3 gives the whole variable domain DSGVTQTPKHLITATGQRVTLRCSPRSGDLSVYWYQQSLDQGLQFLIQYYNGEERAKGNILERFSAQQFPDLHSELNLSSLELGDSALYFCASSPLVRGSTDTQYFGPGTRLTVL.

The CDR3: CASSLRLAGGQETQYF. As DNA, the CDR3 is TGCGCCAGCAGCTTGCGACTAGCGGGGGGCCAAGAGACCCAGTACTTC. V usage is TRBV5-1 and J usage is TRBJ2-5; 13 positions match TRBD2. V lost 1 base to trimming and J lost 1 base; unmatched junction nucleotides: 1. Germline assignment: CDR1 SGHRS and CDR2 YFSETQ. This CDR3 has 16 amino acids.